This T cell receptor (beta chain) was obtained from a study of CD8 T cells in Susac syndrome. This CDR3 comprises 13 residues. Trimming removed 6 bases from V and 7 bases from J; junction bases left unmatched: 8. Germline CDR1 reads MNHEY; CDR2 reads SMNVEV (reference sequence). An amount of RNA that ranged from roughly 0.5 to 1 ug was reverse transcribed with random hexamers. TCRdb independently ran MiXCR on the immunoSEQ multiplex PCR reads; one entry per CDR3 protein. This sample yields some 180,000 distinct CDR3 sequences, of which 91% are seen a single time; about 0.1% belongs to the top ten. The rearrangement uses TRBV27 and TRBJ1-2; TRBD1 matches 7 bases. The source of this sequence is a human donor with Susac syndrome. The sequenced material came from CD4+ T cells from PBMCs. CDR3 loop: CASRRQGVVGYTF. The CDR3 DNA reads as TGTGCCAGCAGAAGACAGGGAGTAGTTGGCTACACCTTC.